This T cell receptor beta chain is drawn from a study of blood T cells in healthy people across ages. V dropped 3 bases and J dropped 5 bases, with 7 bases sitting between them. This CDR3 comprises 11 residues. Germline V gene sequence: CDR1 SQVTM, CDR2 ANQGSEA. About this clonotype: As yet, its antigen is unknown.

The authors isolated at least 6 million PBMCs per sample. Alongside a J-beta primer mix, a sample-barcoded 5' primer served in a second PCR lasting about 7 to 12 cycles. TCRdb re-called the 5' RACE reads through MiXCR, storing one row per CDR3 protein. The table includes over 1,500,000 distinct CDR3 sequences, around 42% detected once. Study outcomes and limitations: The fall in TCR beta diversity per million T cells was roughly linear with age.

The specimen was blood. This clonotype was sampled from a human donor in good health. The genes are TRBV29-1 and TRBJ1-2; D unresolved. The DNA of the CDR3 is TGCAGCGTTGAGTTCGAATATGGCTACACCTTC. Its translation is CSVEFEYGYTF.